This TCR beta chain appears in the sequencing data of a study of shared clonotypes between healthy human individuals (dated by TCRdb to 2018 to 2020). Context from the whole study: Two women and a few men aged 18 to 49 years were included in the cohort. For each donor, CD4 naive and CD4 memory were each run on three plates, CD8 naive on two plates, and CD8 memory on one plate. To estimate repertoire size and how much clonotypes are shared between individuals, the study performed deep sequencing of blood TCR repertoires from about five healthy adults. To increase sequencing depth and limit assay-specific biases, different laboratories used diverse techniques to prepare libraries and sequence TCR repertoires. Leukapheresis yielded between about 0.85 and 10 billion PBMCs per donor. Beyond this particular receptor, the publication reports: Only blood was sampled, and tissue TCR repertoires likely differ from those in blood. Pairwise subsampling led to the expectation that sequencing depth would affect the degree of clonotype sharing among donors. Incomplete sequencing was indicated by rarefaction of sorted-subset datasets, despite the large sequencing depth. Sharing across a few donors was observed for around 5% of naive CD4, less than 4% of naive CD8, 2.3% of memory CD4, and around 0.4% of memory CD8 clonotypes. Naive subsets generally had larger estimated clonotype richness than memory subsets. Compared with non-shared clonotypes, clonotypes shared by all four sorted-subset donors had higher generation probabilities. The genetic and exposure-history diversity represented was limited by the small number of donors.

Using the deep immunoSEQ assay, TCR CDR3 regions were amplified from genomic DNA by multiplex PCR. Genomic DNA extracted from each cell subset was distributed evenly over all wells of several immunoSEQ 96-well plates, and each plate served as one replicate. For sorted subsets, each replicate PCR was loaded with approximately 200 ng genomic DNA, equivalent to 30,000 or so T cell genomes. Purified libraries were quantified with a Qubit 3.0 fluorometer, sized on a Bioanalyzer 2100, and re-quantified with the KAPA Library Quantification kit. Each immunoSEQ 96-well plate was sequenced on its own single-read 150-cycle Illumina NextSeq 550 flow cell. In the paper's pipeline: Because only junctional sequences without quality scores were contained in the immunoSEQ output, filtering matching that applied to full-length reads could not be performed. To assign V/J genes and CDR3, sequences were annotated against IMGT germline references using PyIR, a Python wrapper for IgBLAST v1.9. Reads were filtered out if the reads had weak V/J assignments (E-value above 1e-6), no CDR3, stop codons, out-of-frame junctions, or ambiguous translated residues. V3J clonotypes were defined by identical inferred V gene, J gene, and CDR3 amino acid sequence. Percentage overlap between repertoires was computed as shared unique clonotypes divided by the size of the smaller repertoire. Three approaches were used to assess repertoire richness: RTK rarefaction, the Chao1 estimator, and Recon v2.1 estimates of unobserved clonotypes. Generation probabilities for all TCRbeta clonotypes obtained by the gDNA method from several donors were computed using OLGA. TCRdb carries this immuneACCESS record with in-frame sequences only. Its versions omit some clonotypes, under half of them owing to an unresolved V gene in the studies checked, with the rest unexplained. V, J and clone size reflect that table, while D and trimming were determined from the DNA. Across this sample there are over 2 million clones, with roughly 94% seen only once. The ten largest clones take up around 1.1% of the sample.

CD8 naive samples were obtained by positive selection for CCR7 among CD45RO-negative cells, yielding a CD45RA+CCR7+ population from which TemRA cells were excluded. Donors were healthy HIV-negative adults with no recently reported acute infections or vaccinations. All donors were Caucasian adults living in Nashville, Tennessee, USA. After blood collection by leukapheresis, PBMCs were isolated using Ficoll-Histopaque density gradient centrifugation and then cryopreserved in the vapor phase of liquid nitrogen. Analytical flow cytometry was used to check the purity and quantity of every magnetically sorted T cell population. From each sorted fraction, genomic DNA was isolated and quantified by UV absorbance on a Nanodrop 2000c. Regarding this clone: The clone's antigen remains unknown. Base qualities are not at hand, and no much larger clone is one base apart.

A distance of 18 bases separates the germline ends of V and J, which lose 6 bases and 3 bases respectively. Via the germline V gene, CDR1 is MNHNS and CDR2 SASEGT. The CDR3, cysteine through phenylalanine, is 15 amino acids long. Only the CDR3 DNA is retained, 45 bases long and in frame from the first base. Specimen: naive CD8+ T cells sorted from blood. Taken with the paper, the label for cell subset or site translates to: CD45RA+CCR7+. The receptor was isolated from a man aged 18-30 years in good health. The chain is encoded by TRBV6-1 joined to TRBJ2-7, with TRBD2 as a weak D call on 6 bases. CDR3 region: CASSDEPGESYEQYF. The base sequence is TGTGCCAGCAGCGACGAGCCGGGAGAAAGCTACGAGCAGTACTTC.